The 2 T cell receptor beta chains listed next were all sequenced from one sample in a study of cytomegalovirus exposure and HLA in healthy donors. Here immunoSEQ multiplex PCR was the method, and the copy in TCRdb shows in-frame clones only, minus some. The data show over 55,000 clones, with 90% to 97% seen just once and 0.7% to 0.95% held by the top ten. The sequencing input was PBMCs. These receptors were taken from a man younger than 30 in good health and CMV-seronegative.

The chain uses TRBV6-1 and TRBJ1-1, with no clear D. Trimming pared 10 bases from V and 4 bases from J, leaving 16 bases between. CDR3 size: 13 residues. CDR1 and CDR2 (germline): MNHNS, SASEGT. CDR3 region: CATSPGFSTEAFF. The CDR3 nucleotides are TGTGCCACCTCCCCCGGGTTCAGCACTGAAGCTTTCTTT.

The V gene is TRBV6-1, the J gene TRBJ2-7; the D is unclear. The CDR3 sequence is 14 residues long. With 5 bases removed from V and 9 bases from J, the gap between germline ends came to 20 bases. CDR1 and CDR2 from the germline V gene are MNHNS and SASEGT. This CDR3 reads CASSQSDGGTGQYF. CDR3 in DNA: TGTGCCAGCAGTCAATCCGACGGCGGCACCGGGCAGTACTTC.